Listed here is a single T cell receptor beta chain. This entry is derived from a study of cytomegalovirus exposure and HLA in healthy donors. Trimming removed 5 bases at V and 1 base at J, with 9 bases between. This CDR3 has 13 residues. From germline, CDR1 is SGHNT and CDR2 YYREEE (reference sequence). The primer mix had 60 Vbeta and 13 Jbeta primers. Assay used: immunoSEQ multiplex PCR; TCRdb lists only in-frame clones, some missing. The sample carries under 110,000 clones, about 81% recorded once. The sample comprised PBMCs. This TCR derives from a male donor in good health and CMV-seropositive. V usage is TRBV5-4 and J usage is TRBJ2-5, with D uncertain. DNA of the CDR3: TGTGCCAGCAGATGGGCCGCCCAAGAGACCCAGTACTTC. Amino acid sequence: CASRWAAQETQYF.